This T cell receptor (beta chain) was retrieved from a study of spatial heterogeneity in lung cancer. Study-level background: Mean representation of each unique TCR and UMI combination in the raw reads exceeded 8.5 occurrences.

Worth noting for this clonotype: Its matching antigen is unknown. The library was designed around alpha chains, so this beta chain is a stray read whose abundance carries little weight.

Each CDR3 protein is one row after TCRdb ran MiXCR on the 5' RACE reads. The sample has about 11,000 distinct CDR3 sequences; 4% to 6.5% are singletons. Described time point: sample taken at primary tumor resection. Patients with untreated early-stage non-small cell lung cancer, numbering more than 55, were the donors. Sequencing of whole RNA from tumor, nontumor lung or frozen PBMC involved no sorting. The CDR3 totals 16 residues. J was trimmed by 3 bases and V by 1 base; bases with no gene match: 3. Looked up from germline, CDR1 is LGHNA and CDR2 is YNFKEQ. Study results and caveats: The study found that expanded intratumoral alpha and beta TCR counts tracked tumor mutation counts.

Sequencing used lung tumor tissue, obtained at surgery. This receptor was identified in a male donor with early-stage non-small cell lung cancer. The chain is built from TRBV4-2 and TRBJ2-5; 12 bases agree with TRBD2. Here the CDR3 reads CASSQVLAGGKETQYF. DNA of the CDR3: TGTGCCAGCAGCCAAGTACTAGCGGGGGGCAAAGAGACCCAGTACTTC.